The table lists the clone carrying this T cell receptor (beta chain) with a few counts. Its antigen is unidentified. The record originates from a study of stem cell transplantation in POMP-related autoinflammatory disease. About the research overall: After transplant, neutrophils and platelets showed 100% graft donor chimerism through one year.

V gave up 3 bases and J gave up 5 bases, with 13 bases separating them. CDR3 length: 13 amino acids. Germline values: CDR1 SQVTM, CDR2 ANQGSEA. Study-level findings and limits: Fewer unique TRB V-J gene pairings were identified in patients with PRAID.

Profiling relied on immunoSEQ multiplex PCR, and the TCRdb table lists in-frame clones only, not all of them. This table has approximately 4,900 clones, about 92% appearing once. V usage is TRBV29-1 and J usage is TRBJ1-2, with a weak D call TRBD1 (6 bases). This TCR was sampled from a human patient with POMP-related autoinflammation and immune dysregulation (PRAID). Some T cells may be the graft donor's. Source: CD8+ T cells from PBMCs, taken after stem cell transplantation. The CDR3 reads CSVDGGFGYGYTF. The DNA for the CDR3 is TGCAGCGTTGACGGGGGCTTTGGGTATGGCTACACCTTC.